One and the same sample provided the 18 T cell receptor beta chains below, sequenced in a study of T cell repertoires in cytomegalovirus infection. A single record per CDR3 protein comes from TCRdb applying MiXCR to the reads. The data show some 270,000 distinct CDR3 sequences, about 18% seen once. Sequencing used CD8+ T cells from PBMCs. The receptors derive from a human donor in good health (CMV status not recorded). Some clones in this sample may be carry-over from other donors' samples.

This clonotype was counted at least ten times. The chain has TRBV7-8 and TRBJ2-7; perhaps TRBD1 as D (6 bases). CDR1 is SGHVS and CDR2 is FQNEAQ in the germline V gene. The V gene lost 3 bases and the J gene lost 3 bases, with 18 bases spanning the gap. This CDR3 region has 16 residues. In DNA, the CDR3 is TGTGCCAGCAGCTTGGGGGCCCATGGCACCAACTACGAGCAGTACTTC. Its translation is CASSLGAHGTNYEQYF.

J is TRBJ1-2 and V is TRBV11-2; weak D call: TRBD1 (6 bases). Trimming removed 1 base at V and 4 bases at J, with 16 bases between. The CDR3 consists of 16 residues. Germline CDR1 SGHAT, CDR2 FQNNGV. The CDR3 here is CASSLATRGGFYGYTF. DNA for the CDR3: TGTGCCAGCAGCTTAGCCACCCGAGGGGGGTTCTATGGCTACACCTTC.

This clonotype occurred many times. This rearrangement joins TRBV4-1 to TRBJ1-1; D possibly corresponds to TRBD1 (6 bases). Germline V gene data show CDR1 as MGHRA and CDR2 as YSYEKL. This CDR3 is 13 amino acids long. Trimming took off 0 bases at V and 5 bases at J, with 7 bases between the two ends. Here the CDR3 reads CASSQDRGTEAFF. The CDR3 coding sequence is TGCGCCAGCAGCCAAGACAGGGGTACTGAAGCTTTCTTT.

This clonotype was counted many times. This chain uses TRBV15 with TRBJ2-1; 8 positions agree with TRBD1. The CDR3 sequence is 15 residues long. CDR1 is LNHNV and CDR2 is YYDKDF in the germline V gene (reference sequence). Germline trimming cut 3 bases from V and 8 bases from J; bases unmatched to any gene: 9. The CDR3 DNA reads TGTGCCACCAGCAGGCTGACAGGGGCGATAGATGAGCAGTTCTTC. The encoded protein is CATSRLTGAIDEQFF.

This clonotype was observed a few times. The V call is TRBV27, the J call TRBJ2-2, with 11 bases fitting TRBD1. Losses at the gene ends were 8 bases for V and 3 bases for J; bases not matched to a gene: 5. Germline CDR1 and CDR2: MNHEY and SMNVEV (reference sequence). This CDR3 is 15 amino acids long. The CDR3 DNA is TGTGCCAGCTCCGGACAGGGGGCTTACACCGGGGAGCTGTTTTTT. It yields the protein CASSGQGAYTGELFF.

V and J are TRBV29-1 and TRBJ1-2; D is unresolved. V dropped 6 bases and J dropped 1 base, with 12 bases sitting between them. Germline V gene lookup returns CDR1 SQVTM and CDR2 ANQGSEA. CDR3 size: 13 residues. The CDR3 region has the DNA TGCAGCGTAGCTCACGCAGATAACTATGGCTACACCTTC. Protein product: CSVAHADNYGYTF.

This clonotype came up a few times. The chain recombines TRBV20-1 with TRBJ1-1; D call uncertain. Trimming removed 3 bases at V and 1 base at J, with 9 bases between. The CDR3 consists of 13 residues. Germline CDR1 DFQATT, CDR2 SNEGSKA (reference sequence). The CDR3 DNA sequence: TGCAGTGCTAGCGTGCCGGGGAACACTGAAGCTTTCTTT. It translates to CSASVPGNTEAFF.

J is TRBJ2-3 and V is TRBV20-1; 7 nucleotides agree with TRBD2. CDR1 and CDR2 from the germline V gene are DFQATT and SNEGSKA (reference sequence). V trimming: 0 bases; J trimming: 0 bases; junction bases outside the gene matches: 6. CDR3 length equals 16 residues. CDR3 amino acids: CSARDWRGSSTDTQYF. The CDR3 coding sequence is TGCAGTGCTAGAGATTGGCGGGGGTCTAGCACAGATACGCAGTATTTT.

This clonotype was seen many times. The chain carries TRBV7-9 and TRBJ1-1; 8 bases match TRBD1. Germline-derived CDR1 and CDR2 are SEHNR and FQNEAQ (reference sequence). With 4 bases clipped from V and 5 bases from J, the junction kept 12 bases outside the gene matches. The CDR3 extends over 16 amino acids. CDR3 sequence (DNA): TGTGCCAGCAGCTCGGGACAGGAAGGAGGGTGGACTGAAGCTTTCTTT. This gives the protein CASSSGQEGGWTEAFF. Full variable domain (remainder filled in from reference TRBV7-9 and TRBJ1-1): DTGVSQNPRHKITKRGQNVTFRCDPISEHNRLYWYRQTLGQGPEFLTYFQNEAQLEKSRLLSDRFSAERPKGSFSTLEIQRTEQGDSAMYLCASSSGQEGGWTEAFFGQGTRLTVV.

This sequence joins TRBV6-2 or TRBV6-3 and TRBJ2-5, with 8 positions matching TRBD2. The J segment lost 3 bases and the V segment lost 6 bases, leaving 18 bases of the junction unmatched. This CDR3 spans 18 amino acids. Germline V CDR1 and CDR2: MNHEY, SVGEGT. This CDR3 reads CASSLRGRGRGAEETQYF. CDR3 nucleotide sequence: TGTGCCAGCAGCCTAAGGGGTCGGGGGCGGGGGGCCGAAGAGACCCAGTACTTC.

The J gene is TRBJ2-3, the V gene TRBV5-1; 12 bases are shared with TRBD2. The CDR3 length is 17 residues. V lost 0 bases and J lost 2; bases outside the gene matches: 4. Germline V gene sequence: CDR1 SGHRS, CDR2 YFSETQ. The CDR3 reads CASSLGPSGGATDTQYF. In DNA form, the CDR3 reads TGCGCCAGCAGCTTGGGCCCTAGCGGGGGGGCCACAGATACGCAGTATTTT.

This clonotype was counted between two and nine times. CDR3 in amino acids: CASSQEPVRTGELFF. CDR3 DNA: TGCGCCAGCAGCCAAGAACCAGTCAGGACCGGGGAGCTGTTTTTT. This chain joins TRBV4-1 and TRBJ2-2; D gene ambiguous. V lost 0 bases and J 5 bases, leaving 10 bases between the germline ends. From germline, CDR1 is MGHRA and CDR2 YSYEKL. CDR3 length: 15 residues.

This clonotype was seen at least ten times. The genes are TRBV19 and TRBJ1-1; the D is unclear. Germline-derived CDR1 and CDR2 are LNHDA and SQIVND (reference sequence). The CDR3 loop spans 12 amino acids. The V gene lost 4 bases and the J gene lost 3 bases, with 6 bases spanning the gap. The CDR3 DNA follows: TGTGCCAGTAGTACGGGGTACACTGAAGCTTTCTTT. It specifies CASSTGYTEAFF.

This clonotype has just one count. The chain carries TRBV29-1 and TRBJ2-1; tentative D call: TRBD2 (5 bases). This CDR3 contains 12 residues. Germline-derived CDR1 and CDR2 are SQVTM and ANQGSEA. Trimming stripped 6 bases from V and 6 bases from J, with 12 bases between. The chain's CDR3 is CSVEAGVNEQFF. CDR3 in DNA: TGCAGCGTGGAGGCAGGCGTCAATGAGCAGTTCTTC.

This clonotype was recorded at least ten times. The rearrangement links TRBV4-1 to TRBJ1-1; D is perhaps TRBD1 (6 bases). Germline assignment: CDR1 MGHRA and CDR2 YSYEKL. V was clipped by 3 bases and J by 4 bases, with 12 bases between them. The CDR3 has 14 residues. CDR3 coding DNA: TGCGCCAGCAGCCATCCAGGGGAGGTCACTGAAGCTTTCTTT. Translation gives CASSHPGEVTEAFF.

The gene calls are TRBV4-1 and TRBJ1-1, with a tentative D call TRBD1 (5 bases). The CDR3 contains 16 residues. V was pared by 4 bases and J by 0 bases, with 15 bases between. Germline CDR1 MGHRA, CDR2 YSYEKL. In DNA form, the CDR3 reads TGCGCCAGCAGCCCCGGACACGGGCGAATGAACACTGAAGCTTTCTTT. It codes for CASSPGHGRMNTEAFF.

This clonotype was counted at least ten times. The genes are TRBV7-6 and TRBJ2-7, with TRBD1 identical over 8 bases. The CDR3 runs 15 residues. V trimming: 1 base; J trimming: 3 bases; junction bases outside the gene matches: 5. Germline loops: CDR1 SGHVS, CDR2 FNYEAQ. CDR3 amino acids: CASSLGSTGVYEQYF. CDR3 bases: TGTGCCAGCAGCTTAGGGTCGACAGGGGTCTACGAGCAGTACTTC.

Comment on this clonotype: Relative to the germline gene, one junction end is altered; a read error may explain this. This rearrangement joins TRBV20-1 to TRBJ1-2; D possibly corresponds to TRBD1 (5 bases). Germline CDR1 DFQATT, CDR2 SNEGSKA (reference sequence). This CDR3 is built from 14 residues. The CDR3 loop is CSARDPGLGYGYTF. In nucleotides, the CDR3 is TGCAGTGCCAGAGACCCGGGGCTAGGCTATGGCTACACCTTC.